These 21 T cell receptor beta chains were sequenced from one sample in a study of blood T cell repertoires in COVID-19. Repertoires were generated with immunoSEQ multiplex PCR, while TCRdb's copy carries only in-frame clones and drops some. The table has hundreds of thousands of clones, nearly 90% seen once. Source material: peripheral blood. These receptors were taken from a human donor in a cohort sampled during active COVID-19.

This clone was detected only once. The chain is built from TRBV6-5 and TRBJ2-1; D possibly corresponds to TRBD2 (6 bases). The CDR3 covers 15 residues. V was clipped by 7 bases and J by 4 bases, with 17 bases between them. The germline gives CDR1 MNHEY, CDR2 SVGAGI. The CDR3 region has the DNA TGTGCCAGCACCACTGGGGGGAGCGGTTACAATGAGCAGTTCTTC. This sequence encodes CASTTGGSGYNEQFF.

The chain has TRBV20-1 and TRBJ1-2; D gene unclear. The CDR3 sequence is 11 residues long. Trimming pared 3 bases from V and 4 bases from J, leaving 6 bases between. Per the germline V gene, CDR1 is DFQATT and CDR2 is SNEGSKA (reference sequence). The CDR3 reads CSASTSYGYTF. CDR3 nucleotides: TGCAGTGCTAGTACCAGCTATGGCTACACCTTC.

CDR3 residues: CASSLALAGDRGPAPYEQYF. As DNA, the CDR3 is TGTGCCAGCAGCTTGGCTTTGGCCGGAGACAGGGGGCCTGCACCCTACGAGCAGTACTTC. The chain carries TRBV5-5 and TRBJ2-7, with 10 nucleotides matching TRBD1. CDR1 SGHKS and CDR2 YYEKEE come from the germline V gene (reference sequence). V dropped 0 bases and J dropped 2; count of bases not matched to a gene: 17. The CDR3 covers 20 residues.

This sequence joins TRBV12-5 and TRBJ2-5; 7 bases are shared with TRBD2. The germline CDR1 and CDR2 sequences are LGHNT and FRNRAP. This CDR3 region has 15 residues. J gave up 4 bases and V 4 bases, and 9 bases lay outside the gene matches. The CDR3 spells CASGSGEGLLETQYF. CDR3 nucleotides: TGTGCTAGTGGTTCCGGCGAGGGACTATTAGAGACCCAGTACTTC.

The chain joins TRBV6-5 to TRBJ1-1; maybe TRBD1 (6 bases). The CDR3 length is 12 residues. The germline CDR1 and CDR2 sequences are MNHEY and SVGAGI. With 7 bases removed from V and 5 bases from J, the gap between germline ends came to 11 bases. The CDR3 sequence is CASNKGGTEAFF. The CDR3 DNA is TGTGCCAGCAACAAAGGGGGAACTGAAGCTTTCTTT.

V usage is TRBV3-1 (or the pseudogene TRBV3-2) and J usage is TRBJ1-2; D is unresolved. This CDR3 is built from 13 residues. Germline V CDR1 and CDR2: LGHDT, YNNKEL (reference sequence). Trimming removed 1 base at V and 4 bases at J, with 7 bases between. This chain's CDR3 is CASSQGSGYGYTF. CDR3 in DNA: TGTGCCAGCAGCCAAGGTTCCGGCTATGGCTACACCTTC.

The table lists this clone with a count of one. The chain is built from TRBV6-5 and TRBJ2-7, with D possibly TRBD1 on 6 matching bases. This CDR3 is built from 15 residues. Looked up from germline, CDR1 is MNHEY and CDR2 is SVGAGI. Trimming took off 1 base at V and 3 bases at J, with 13 bases between the two ends. This CDR3 is CASSYWTETYYEQYF. The CDR3 DNA reads as TGTGCCAGCAGTTACTGGACAGAAACCTACTACGAGCAGTACTTC.

J is TRBJ1-3 and V is TRBV27; tentative D call: TRBD1 (5 bases). The V end was cut by 7 bases, the J end by 0 bases, with 16 bases between. The CDR3 totals 16 residues. Germline V gene lookup returns CDR1 MNHEY and CDR2 SMNVEV (reference sequence). CDR3 loop: CASKTATGLSGNTIYF. DNA for the CDR3: TGTGCCAGCAAGACAGCGACGGGTCTCTCTGGAAACACCATATATTTT.

V is TRBV5-1 and J is TRBJ2-5, with 9 nucleotides matching TRBD2. Germline V lookup: CDR1 SGHRS, CDR2 YFSETQ. This CDR3 comprises 15 residues. Trimming cost V 2 bases and J 1 base; bases outside gene matches: 3. The CDR3 loop is CASSLSGGPQETQYF. Here the CDR3 DNA reads TGCGCCAGCAGCTTAAGCGGGGGGCCCCAAGAGACCCAGTACTTC.

This sequence joins TRBV24-1 and TRBJ2-2; no clear D. This CDR3 comprises 12 residues. V was pared by 8 bases and J by 5 bases, with 8 bases between. Per the germline V gene, CDR1 is KGHDR and CDR2 is SFDVKD. The CDR3 sequence is CATTRDTGELFF. The CDR3 DNA sequence: TGTGCCACCACTCGCGATACCGGGGAGCTGTTTTTT.

The chain carries TRBV7-8 and TRBJ2-3; TRBD2 aligns across 10 bases. Germline-derived CDR1 and CDR2 are SGHVS and FQNEAQ. The CDR3 is 18 residues long. Trimming took 1 base from V and 2 from J; bases not matched to a gene: 9. The CDR3 nucleotides read TGTGCCAGCAGCTTAGTAGCGGGGGGACCCCTTTACACAGATACGCAGTATTTT. This gives the protein CASSLVAGGPLYTDTQYF.

The chain joins TRBV6-2 or TRBV6-3 to TRBJ1-5; a weak D match, TRBD1 (5 bases). Germline V gives CDR1 MNHEY, CDR2 SVGEGT. Trimming pared 4 bases from V and 1 base from J, leaving 17 bases between. The CDR3 totals 17 residues. This chain's CDR3 is CASSWPNRTPSNQPQHF. The CDR3 bases are TGTGCCAGCAGTTGGCCGAATAGGACACCCAGCAATCAGCCCCAGCATTTT.

The V gene is TRBV18, the J gene TRBJ2-5; D may be TRBD2 (5 bases). The germline gives CDR1 KGHSH, CDR2 LQKENI. The CDR3 is 13 amino acids. With 2 bases removed from V and 4 bases from J, the gap between germline ends came to 8 bases. This CDR3 reads CASSPERPETQYF. For the CDR3, the DNA is TGTGCCAGCTCACCAGAGCGGCCAGAGACCCAGTACTTC.

The chain employs TRBV4-1 and TRBJ1-1, with 7 bases identical to TRBD1. CDR3 length: 15 residues. Germline values: CDR1 MGHRA, CDR2 YSYEKL. The junction had 5 bases not matched to a gene; V was cut back by 3 bases and J by 1 base. The CDR3 protein is CASSHRRGTNTEAFF. The CDR3 DNA reads TGCGCCAGCAGCCATCGCAGGGGGACGAACACTGAAGCTTTCTTT.

This chain links TRBV6-5 with TRBJ2-7, with D tentatively TRBD2 (6 bases). CDR1 and CDR2 from the germline V gene are MNHEY and SVGAGI. This CDR3 region has 14 residues. Trimming pared 5 bases from V and 3 bases from J, leaving 14 bases between. The CDR3 here is CASSPRRGDYEQYF. The DNA of the CDR3 is TGTGCCAGCAGTCCCCGGCGCGGGGACTACGAGCAGTACTTC.

V and J are TRBV7-8 and TRBJ1-2, with D perhaps TRBD1 (6 bases). Trimming pared 5 bases from V and 3 bases from J, leaving 13 bases between. From germline, CDR1 is SGHVS and CDR2 FQNEAQ. The CDR3 is 14 amino acids. This CDR3 is CASSHEQGDYGYTF. The DNA of the CDR3 is TGTGCCAGCAGCCACGAACAGGGCGACTATGGCTACACCTTC.

This sequence joins TRBV28 and TRBJ2-7, with 7 bases identical to TRBD2. CDR3 size: 15 residues. V was pared by 2 bases and J by 3 bases, with 7 bases of the junction left unmatched. CDR1 is MDHEN and CDR2 is SYDVKM in the germline V gene. In DNA form, the CDR3 reads TGTGCCAGCAGTTTAAGAGGCGCGGGAGACTACGAGCAGTACTTC. Translating gives CASSLRGAGDYEQYF.

V is TRBV28 and J is TRBJ1-2, with 8 bases that match TRBD1. V lost 7 bases and J lost 3; bases outside the gene matches: 4. The CDR3 consists of 13 residues. Germline V gene sequence: CDR1 MDHEN, CDR2 SYDVKM. CDR3 amino acids: CASNGQGYYGYTF. CDR3 sequence (DNA): TGTGCCAGCAACGGACAGGGTTACTATGGCTACACCTTC.

The rearrangement joins TRBV19 to TRBJ1-6; D gene uncertain. V was pared by 7 bases and J by 7 bases, with 11 bases between. The CDR3 has 13 residues. Germline V gene lookup returns CDR1 LNHDA and CDR2 SQIVND (reference sequence). In nucleotides, the CDR3 is TGTGCCAGTAATCCCGGAGGGAATTCACCCCTCCACTTT. This encodes CASNPGGNSPLHF. The full variable domain, completed using reference TRBV19 and TRBJ1-6, is DGGITQSPKYLFRKEGQNVTLSCEQNLNHDAMYWYRQDPGQGLRLIYYSQIVNDFQKGDIAEGYSVSREKKESFPLTVTSAQKNPTAFYLCASNPGGNSPLHFGNGTRLTVT.

This clone was detected once. The chain recombines TRBV19 with TRBJ2-6; no definite D call. Between the trimmed V and J ends, which lost 5 bases and 0 bases, there was a span of 5 bases. Germline V lookup: CDR1 LNHDA, CDR2 SQIVND (reference sequence). There are 14 residues in the CDR3. CDR3 DNA: TGTGCCAGTAGTGTCTTCTCTGGGGCCAACGTCCTGACTTTC. This gives the protein CASSVFSGANVLTF.

The chain couples TRBV7-9 to TRBJ1-1; D is ambiguous. The CDR3 sequence is 13 residues long. Germline CDR1 reads SEHNR; CDR2 reads FQNEAQ (reference sequence). V lost 5 bases, J lost 1 base, and 8 bases lay in between. The CDR3 DNA follows: TGTGCCAGCAGCGTGCGGGGGAACACTGAAGCTTTCTTT. It yields the protein CASSVRGNTEAFF.